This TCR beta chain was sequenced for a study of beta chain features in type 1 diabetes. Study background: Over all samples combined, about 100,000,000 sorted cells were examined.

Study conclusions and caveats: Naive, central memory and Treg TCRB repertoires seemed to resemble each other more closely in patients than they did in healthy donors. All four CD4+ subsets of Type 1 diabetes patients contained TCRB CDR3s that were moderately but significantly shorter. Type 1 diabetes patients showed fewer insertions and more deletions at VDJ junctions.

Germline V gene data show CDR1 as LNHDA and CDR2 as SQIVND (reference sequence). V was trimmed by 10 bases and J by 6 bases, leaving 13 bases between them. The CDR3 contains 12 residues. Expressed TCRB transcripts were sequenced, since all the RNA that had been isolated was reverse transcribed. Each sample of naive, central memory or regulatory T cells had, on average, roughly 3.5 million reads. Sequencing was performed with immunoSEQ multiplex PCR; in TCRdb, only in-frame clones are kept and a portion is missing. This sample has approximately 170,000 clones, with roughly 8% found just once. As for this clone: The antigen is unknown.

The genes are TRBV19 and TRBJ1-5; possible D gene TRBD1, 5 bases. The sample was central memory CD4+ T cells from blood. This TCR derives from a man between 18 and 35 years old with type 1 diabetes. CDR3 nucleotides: TGTGCCACCACGGGGGGAGGTCAGCCCCAGCATTTT. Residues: CATTGGGQPQHF.